Following are 32 T cell receptor beta chains from one sample sequenced in a study of blood T cell repertoires in COVID-19. Measured with immunoSEQ multiplex PCR; TCRdb has only the in-frame clones, and not every one. The sample carries some 60,000 clones, about nine tenths recorded once. The sample consisted of peripheral blood. The receptors come from a man between 40 and 49 years old with acute or convalescent COVID-19.

The chain recombines TRBV7-2 with TRBJ1-2, with 8 bases that match TRBD1. V gave up 1 base and J gave up 5 bases; unmatched junction bases: 6. Looked up from germline, CDR1 is SGHTA and CDR2 is FQGNSA. The CDR3 sequence is 15 residues long. The CDR3: CASSLDGQGAYGYTF. In DNA form, the CDR3 reads TGTGCCAGCAGCTTAGATGGGCAGGGGGCGTATGGCTACACCTTC. Looking up the rest from reference TRBV7-2 and TRBJ1-2 gives the full variable domain: GAGVSQSPSNKVTEKGKDVELRCDPISGHTALYWYRQSLGQGLEFLIYFQGNSAPDKSGLPSDRFSAERTGGSVSTLTIQRTQQEDSAVYLCASSLDGQGAYGYTFGSGTRLTVV.

The chain carries TRBV19 and TRBJ1-3; 10 bases agree with TRBD1. V lost 5 bases and J lost 0; bases outside the gene matches: 10. The CDR3 has 18 residues. From germline, CDR1 is LNHDA and CDR2 SQIVND (reference sequence). CDR3 residues: CASSPRGTGAASGNTIYF. CDR3 nucleotides: TGTGCCAGTAGTCCTCGGGGGACAGGGGCCGCCTCTGGAAACACCATATATTTT. The full variable domain, its missing parts supplied by reference TRBV19 and TRBJ1-3, is DGGITQSPKYLFRKEGQNVTLSCEQNLNHDAMYWYRQDPGQGLRLIYYSQIVNDFQKGDIAEGYSVSREKKESFPLTVTSAQKNPTAFYLCASSPRGTGAASGNTIYFGEGSWLTVV.

The gene calls are TRBV25-1 and TRBJ2-2; 7 nucleotides line up with TRBD2. V lost 6 bases and J lost 3; bases outside the gene matches: 7. Germline CDR1 MGHDK, CDR2 SYGVNS. CDR3 length: 15 residues. The CDR3 nucleotides read TGTGCCAGCAGCCCGCGGGGGAGGGACACCGGGGAGCTGTTTTTT. This gives the protein CASSPRGRDTGELFF.

V is TRBV6-6 and J is TRBJ1-4; 8 bases agree with TRBD1. Germline CDR1 is MNHNY and CDR2 is SVGAGI (reference sequence). The CDR3 is made up of 16 amino acids. Trimming cost V 6 bases and J 14 bases; bases outside gene matches: 20. CDR3 nucleotide sequence: TGTGCCAGCAGCCTAAAAGGGGCAGGGGGCGTAGGACTTCTGTTTTTT. It translates to CASSLKGAGGVGLLFF.

V gene TRBV6-2 or TRBV6-3 combines with J gene TRBJ2-7, with 9 bases matching TRBD1. This CDR3 has 15 residues. After removal of 4 bases from V and 2 bases from J, the junction contained 6 bases not matched to a gene. In germline, CDR1 is MNHEY, CDR2 SVGEGT. As DNA, the CDR3 is TGTGCCAGCAGTTCCGGCGGGACAGGGACCTACGAGCAGTACTTC. Translating it yields CASSSGGTGTYEQYF.

This clone was counted once. The chain joins TRBV15 to TRBJ2-3; TRBD2 matches at 7 bases. This CDR3 has 15 residues. Unmatched junction bases numbered 7, after V lost 5 bases and J lost 2 bases. CDR1 and CDR2 from the germline V gene are LNHNV and YYDKDF (reference sequence). The CDR3 nucleotides are TGTGCCACCAGCCACGGGGGAGGGGACACAGATACGCAGTATTTT. Translating it yields CATSHGGGDTDTQYF.

This clone was counted a single time. This chain uses TRBV4-3 with TRBJ2-2, with a tentative D call TRBD2 (6 bases). The CDR3 is 16 amino acids. V lost 0 bases and J lost 5, with 13 bases in between. Germline CDR1 and CDR2: LGHNA and YSLEER. As DNA, the CDR3 is TGCGCCAGCAGCCAAGATCCACGACTAGAAACCGGGGAGCTGTTTTTT. This sequence encodes CASSQDPRLETGELFF.

The rearrangement links TRBV5-1 to TRBJ2-3; 13 nucleotides agree with TRBD2. V gave up 7 bases and J gave up 3 bases; unmatched junction bases: 20. CDR1 and CDR2 from the germline V gene are SGHRS and YFSETQ. The length of the CDR3 is 20 residues. The chain's CDR3 is CASAPSDGTSGKFGTDTQYF. The CDR3 DNA is TGCGCCAGCGCTCCCTCCGATGGGACTAGCGGGAAGTTTGGGACAGATACGCAGTATTTT.

The chain combines TRBV5-6 with TRBJ2-3; 14 nucleotides align to TRBD2. CDR1 SGHDT and CDR2 YYEEEE come from the germline V gene. The J segment lost 1 base and the V segment lost 5 bases, leaving 3 bases of the junction unmatched. The CDR3 has 16 amino acids. CDR3 DNA: TGTGCCAGCAGGACTAGCGGGAGGGGTGGCACAGATACGCAGTATTTT. Residues: CASRTSGRGGTDTQYF.

The rearrangement joins TRBV25-1 to TRBJ2-3, with 8 bases lining up with TRBD2. This CDR3 region has 17 residues. In germline, CDR1 is MGHDK, CDR2 SYGVNS. The V segment lost 2 bases and the J segment 0 bases; nucleotides outside the gene matches: 7. CDR3 residues: CASSEPLSGTSTDTQYF. CDR3 coding DNA: TGTGCCAGCAGTGAACCCCTTAGCGGGACTAGCACAGATACGCAGTATTTT.

This chain connects TRBV19 to TRBJ1-5, with 8 bases fitting TRBD1. The ends lost 1 base at V and 5 bases at J; junction bases unmatched: 4. CDR1 is LNHDA, CDR2 SQIVND, per germline (reference sequence). The CDR3 extends over 15 amino acids. CDR3 sequence: CASSIGQGRDQPQHF. The CDR3 coding sequence is TGTGCCAGTAGTATAGGACAGGGGAGGGATCAGCCCCAGCATTTT. Together with reference TRBV19 and TRBJ1-5, the CDR3 gives the full variable domain: DGGITQSPKYLFRKEGQNVTLSCEQNLNHDAMYWYRQDPGQGLRLIYYSQIVNDFQKGDIAEGYSVSREKKESFPLTVTSAQKNPTAFYLCASSIGQGRDQPQHFGDGTRLSIL.

The chain joins TRBV5-6 to TRBJ2-7; D may be TRBD1 (5 bases). The CDR3 extends over 14 amino acids. Germline V lookup: CDR1 SGHDT, CDR2 YYEEEE. The germline V and J ends were trimmed by 0 bases and 3 bases, with 10 bases remaining between them. This CDR3 reads CASSLDARVYEQYF. The CDR3 DNA follows: TGTGCCAGCAGCTTGGACGCCAGGGTCTACGAGCAGTACTTC.

V and J are TRBV7-3 and TRBJ2-7; 8 bases agree with TRBD2. The CDR3 sequence is 14 residues long. The V gene's germline CDR1 is SGHTA and CDR2 FQGTGA. Losses at the gene ends were 8 bases for V and 1 base for J; bases not matched to a gene: 7. This chain's CDR3 is CASATSGNSYEQYF. The DNA for the CDR3 is TGTGCCAGCGCTACTAGCGGAAATTCCTACGAGCAGTACTTC.

The CDR3 nucleotides read TGTGCCAGTACCCCCCGAACAATAGGAGGACTAGCGGGAGGGCGAGGCTACGAGCAGTACTTC. Translated, it gives CASTPRTIGGLAGGRGYEQYF. The chain couples TRBV19 to TRBJ2-7, with 15 positions matching TRBD2. Germline CDR1 is LNHDA and CDR2 is SQIVND (reference sequence). There are 21 residues in the CDR3. After removal of 7 bases from V and 3 bases from J, the junction contained 22 bases not matched to a gene.

This chain joins TRBV12-3 or TRBV12-4 and TRBJ1-5; D is undetermined. The CDR3 sequence is 12 residues long. Trimming cost V 3 bases and J 6 bases, with 6 bases left between them. As DNA, the CDR3 is TGTGCCAGCAGTTTCGGTTTTCAGCCCCAGCATTTT. It encodes CASSFGFQPQHF.

The J gene is TRBJ2-3, the V gene TRBV5-1; D gene unclear. This CDR3 has 12 residues. Germline loops: CDR1 SGHRS, CDR2 YFSETQ. Trimming took 0 bases from V and 4 from J, leaving 3 bases between them. This chain's CDR3 is CASSLVADTQYF. The DNA of the CDR3 is TGCGCCAGCAGCTTGGTAGCAGATACGCAGTATTTT.

This clone occurred once. The rearrangement links TRBV3-1 (or the pseudogene TRBV3-2) to TRBJ2-7; 12 positions match TRBD1. The CDR3 spans 15 residues. Germline V gene data show CDR1 as LGHDT and CDR2 as YNNKEL (reference sequence). Trimming removed 2 bases from V and 7 bases from J; junction bases left unmatched: 6. The CDR3 spells CASSQPGQGAREQYF. In DNA form, the CDR3 reads TGTGCCAGCAGCCAACCGGGACAGGGGGCTCGGGAGCAGTACTTC.

This rearrangement joins TRBV2 to TRBJ1-4; weak D call: TRBD1 (6 bases). Germline V CDR1 and CDR2: SNHLY, FYNNEI. The CDR3 sequence is 14 residues long. Trimming took off 6 bases at V and 7 bases at J, with 15 bases between the two ends. CDR3 nucleotide sequence: TGTGCCAGCAGGCCACAGGGATGGGGTGAAAAACTGTTTTTT. It translates to CASRPQGWGEKLFF.

V usage is TRBV9 and J usage is TRBJ2-7, with 7 bases aligning to TRBD2. The J segment lost 6 bases and the V segment lost 2 bases, leaving 11 bases of the junction unmatched. CDR1 SGDLS and CDR2 YYNGEE come from the germline V gene. CDR3 length equals 15 residues. Written as DNA, the CDR3 is TGTGCCAGCAGCGTCGACGGGGCGGGAGCCGCCGAGCAGTACTTC. Translation gives CASSVDGAGAAEQYF.

V gene TRBV6-4 combines with J gene TRBJ2-2; 10 bases map to TRBD1. V trimming: 6 bases; J trimming: 3 bases; junction bases outside the gene matches: 1. This CDR3 contains 14 residues. The germline V gene has CDR1 MRHNA and CDR2 SNTAGT. The CDR3 region has the DNA TGTGCCAGCAGGACAGGGGGCGACACCGGGGAGCTGTTTTTT. Its translation: CASRTGGDTGELFF.

V gene TRBV3-1 (or the pseudogene TRBV3-2) combines with J gene TRBJ1-4; 7 nucleotides match TRBD1. From germline, CDR1 is LGHDT and CDR2 YNNKEL (reference sequence). This CDR3 comprises 15 residues. V dropped 4 bases and J dropped 7; count of bases not matched to a gene: 9. CDR3 DNA: TGTGCCAGCAGCCTCAAACAGGGGCTCAGTGAAAAACTGTTTTTT. The encoded protein is CASSLKQGLSEKLFF.

J is TRBJ1-2 and V is TRBV6-1; the match to TRBD1 covers 8 bases. V lost 2 bases to trimming and J lost 4 bases; unmatched junction nucleotides: 6. The CDR3 is 15 residues long. CDR1 and CDR2 from the germline V gene are MNHNS and SASEGT. Written as DNA, the CDR3 is TGTGCCAGCAGTGAAAGAACAGGGGGGCCCTATGGCTACACCTTC. Its translation: CASSERTGGPYGYTF.

The chain links TRBV19 to TRBJ2-3; 9 bases align to TRBD1. V lost 6 bases and J lost 4; bases outside the gene matches: 11. The CDR3 sequence is 16 residues long. Germline CDR1 LNHDA, CDR2 SQIVND (reference sequence). DNA of the CDR3: TGTGCCAGTAGCGGAAACCGGGACAGGGAAGCAGATACGCAGTATTTT. It codes for CASSGNRDREADTQYF. The variable domain in full, completed from reference TRBV19 and TRBJ2-3, reads DGGITQSPKYLFRKEGQNVTLSCEQNLNHDAMYWYRQDPGQGLRLIYYSQIVNDFQKGDIAEGYSVSREKKESFPLTVTSAQKNPTAFYLCASSGNRDREADTQYFGPGTRLTVL.

This clone was observed a single time. This chain connects TRBV14 to TRBJ2-1, with D possibly matching TRBD2 (7 bases). Germline assignment: CDR1 SGHDN and CDR2 FVKESK. The CDR3 is 16 amino acids. The germline V and J ends were trimmed by 0 bases and 4 bases, with 13 bases remaining between them. The CDR3 bases are TGTGCCAGCAGCCAAGAAAGGGGGGGCGTTTACAATGAGCAGTTCTTC. This encodes CASSQERGGVYNEQFF.

This clone has just one count. The chain uses TRBV6-6 and TRBJ2-1; 7 bases align to TRBD2. From germline, CDR1 is MNHNY and CDR2 SVGAGI (reference sequence). There are 14 residues in the CDR3. Trimming took 6 bases from V and 8 from J; bases not matched to a gene: 10. The chain's CDR3 is CASSRTSFGDEQFF. The CDR3 coding sequence is TGTGCCAGCAGCCGGACTAGTTTCGGTGATGAGCAGTTCTTC.

The chain joins TRBV6-4 to TRBJ1-2; 7 nucleotides line up with TRBD1. Germline CDR1 MRHNA, CDR2 SNTAGT. With 6 bases clipped from V and 5 bases from J, the junction kept 6 bases outside the gene matches. The CDR3 covers 13 residues. The CDR3 protein is CASSVTGTYGYTF. CDR3 in DNA: TGTGCCAGCAGCGTGACAGGGACGTATGGCTACACCTTC.

The chain has TRBV10-1 and TRBJ2-1; 8 bases align to TRBD1. The CDR3 is made up of 14 amino acids. Germline CDR1 and CDR2: WNHNN and SYGVQD (reference sequence). The trim removed 3 bases at V and 7 bases at J, leaving 5 bases unmatched. The CDR3 protein is CASSDRRQGNEQFF. DNA for the CDR3: TGCGCCAGCAGTGATCGACGACAGGGGAATGAGCAGTTCTTC.

The V call is TRBV5-5, the J call TRBJ2-1; 9 bases fit TRBD2. The trim removed 4 bases at V and 6 bases at J, leaving 11 bases unmatched. This CDR3 spans 16 amino acids. Per the germline V gene, CDR1 is SGHKS and CDR2 is YYEKEE (reference sequence). The CDR3 here is CASSELAGATVNEQFF. In nucleotides, the CDR3 is TGTGCCAGCAGCGAATTAGCGGGAGCGACGGTCAATGAGCAGTTCTTC.

The chain carries TRBV3-1 (or the pseudogene TRBV3-2) and TRBJ1-2; D remains unclear. The CDR3 contains 19 residues. Germline CDR1 is LGHDT and CDR2 is YNNKEL (reference sequence). V dropped 2 bases and J dropped 0 bases, with 22 bases sitting between them. The CDR3 loop is CASSQSGVSVPRANYGYTF. In nucleotides, the CDR3 is TGTGCCAGCAGCCAATCCGGGGTCTCCGTGCCGAGAGCTAACTATGGCTACACCTTC.

V and J are TRBV5-1 and TRBJ1-2, with D unclear. Trimming shortened V by 1 base and J by 5 bases, and 9 bases separated the two germline ends. Germline values: CDR1 SGHRS, CDR2 YFSETQ. This CDR3 spans 13 amino acids. The CDR3 DNA follows: TGCGCCAGCAGCTTGTACAGTGAATATGGCTACACCTTC. Translation: CASSLYSEYGYTF.

This chain links TRBV15 with TRBJ2-7; 7 nucleotides match TRBD1. After removal of 3 bases from V and 1 base from J, the junction contained 12 bases not matched to a gene. Germline CDR1 reads LNHNV; CDR2 reads YYDKDF (reference sequence). The CDR3 contains 17 residues. CDR3 residues: CATSSPARQGKSYEQYF. The CDR3 DNA follows: TGTGCCACCAGCAGCCCCGCTAGACAGGGAAAATCCTACGAGCAGTACTTC.

The chain links TRBV11-2 to TRBJ1-1; no clear D gene. Trimming took off 2 bases at V and 4 bases at J, with 2 bases between the two ends. Germline V lookup: CDR1 SGHAT, CDR2 FQNNGV. The CDR3 is made up of 11 amino acids. Here the CDR3 DNA reads TGTGCCAGCAGCTTACTCACTGAAGCTTTCTTT. The encoded protein is CASSLLTEAFF.